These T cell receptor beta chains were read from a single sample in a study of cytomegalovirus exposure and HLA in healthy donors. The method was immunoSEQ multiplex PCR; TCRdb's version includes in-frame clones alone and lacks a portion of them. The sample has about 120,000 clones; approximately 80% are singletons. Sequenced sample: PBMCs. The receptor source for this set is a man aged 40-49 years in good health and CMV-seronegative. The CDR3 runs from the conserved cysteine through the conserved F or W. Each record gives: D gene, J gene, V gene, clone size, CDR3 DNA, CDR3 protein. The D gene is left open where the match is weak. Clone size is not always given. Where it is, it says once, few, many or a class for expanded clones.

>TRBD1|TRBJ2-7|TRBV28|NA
TGTGCCAGCGGTGGACAGGGGGTATACGAGCAGTACTTC
CASGGQGVYEQYF
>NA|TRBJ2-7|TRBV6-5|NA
TGTGCCAGCAGCCCAAGGGGCGGGGCCGACGAGCAGTACTTC
CASSPRGGADEQYF
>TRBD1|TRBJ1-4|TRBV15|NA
TGTGCCACCAGCAGAGTAGTGGGACAGAGGAATGAAAAACTGTTTTTT
CATSRVVGQRNEKLFF
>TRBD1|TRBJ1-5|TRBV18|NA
TGTGCCAGCTCACCACAGGGGGCTGGAAGCAATCAGCCCCAGCATTTT
CASSPQGAGSNQPQHF
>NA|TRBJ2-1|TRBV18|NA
TGTGCCAGCTCATCCCAGAGGGAGCAGGAGCAGTTCTTC
CASSSQREQEQFF
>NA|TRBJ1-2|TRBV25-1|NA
TGTGCCAGCAGTGAACGGGGTTATTATGGCTACACCTTC
CASSERGYYGYTF
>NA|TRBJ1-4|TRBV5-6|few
TGTGCCAGCAGCTTGGCCGGGAGGGAAGAAAAACTGTTTTTT
CASSLAGREEKLFF
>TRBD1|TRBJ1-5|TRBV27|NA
TGTGCCAGCAGTTCCCTTCCAACAGGGGGCAATCAGCCCCAGCATTTT
CASSSLPTGGNQPQHF
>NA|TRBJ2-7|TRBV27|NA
TGTGCCAGCAGTTTATCCACCGGGACAACCACCTACGAGCAGTACTTC
CASSLSTGTTTYEQYF
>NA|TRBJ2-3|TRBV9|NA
TGTGCCAGCTCACCAGGCCCTGCTAGCACAGATACGCAGTATTTT
CASSPGPASTDTQYF
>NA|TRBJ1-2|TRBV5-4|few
TGTGCCAGCAGCGGGAGAGGCTACTATGGCTACACCTTC
CASSGRGYYGYTF
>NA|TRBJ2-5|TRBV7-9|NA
TGTGCCAGCAGCCTCTTCGACAGCTACCAAGAGACCCAGTACTTC
CASSLFDSYQETQYF
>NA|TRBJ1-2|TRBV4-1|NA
TGCGCCAGCAGCTTAGTGACTGGTGGCTACACCTTC
CASSLVTGGYTF
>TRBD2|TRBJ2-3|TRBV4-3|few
TGCGCCAGCAGCCAAGACCTTGCGCGGGGGACAGATACGCAGTATTTT
CASSQDLARGTDTQYF
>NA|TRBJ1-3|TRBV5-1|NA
TGCGCCAGCAGCCCAATCGGAGGATCTGGAAACACCATATATTTT
CASSPIGGSGNTIYF
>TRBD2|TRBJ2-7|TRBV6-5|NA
TGTGCCAGCAGACCTCTAGCGGGAGGGGGGGGCGAGCAGTACTTC
CASRPLAGGGGEQYF
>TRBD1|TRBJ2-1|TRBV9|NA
TGTGCCAGCAGCGTAGGTGGACAGGATCCGAATGAGCAGTTCTTC
CASSVGGQDPNEQFF
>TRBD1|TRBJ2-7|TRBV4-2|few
TGTGCCAGCAGCTCCGAAGGGACAGGGGGCACTTTCGGGCAGTACTTC
CASSSEGTGGTFGQYF
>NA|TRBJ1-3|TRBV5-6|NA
TGTGCCAGCAGCGAAACTGGGTTGGGCTCTGGAAACACTATATATTTT
CASSETGLGSGNTIYF
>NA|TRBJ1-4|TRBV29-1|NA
TGCAGCGTTGCCCAGAGGGTCAATGAAAAACTGTTTTTT
CSVAQRVNEKLFF
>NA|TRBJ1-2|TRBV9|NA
TGTGCCAGCAGCGTAGCCCTAAATTTGTCCCCTCACTATGGCTACACCTTC
CASSVALNLSPHYGYTF
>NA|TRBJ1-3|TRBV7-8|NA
TGTGCCAGCAGCTTCGCCCGGGTGGGGGGTAGGAACAACACCATATATTTT
CASSFARVGGRNNTIYF